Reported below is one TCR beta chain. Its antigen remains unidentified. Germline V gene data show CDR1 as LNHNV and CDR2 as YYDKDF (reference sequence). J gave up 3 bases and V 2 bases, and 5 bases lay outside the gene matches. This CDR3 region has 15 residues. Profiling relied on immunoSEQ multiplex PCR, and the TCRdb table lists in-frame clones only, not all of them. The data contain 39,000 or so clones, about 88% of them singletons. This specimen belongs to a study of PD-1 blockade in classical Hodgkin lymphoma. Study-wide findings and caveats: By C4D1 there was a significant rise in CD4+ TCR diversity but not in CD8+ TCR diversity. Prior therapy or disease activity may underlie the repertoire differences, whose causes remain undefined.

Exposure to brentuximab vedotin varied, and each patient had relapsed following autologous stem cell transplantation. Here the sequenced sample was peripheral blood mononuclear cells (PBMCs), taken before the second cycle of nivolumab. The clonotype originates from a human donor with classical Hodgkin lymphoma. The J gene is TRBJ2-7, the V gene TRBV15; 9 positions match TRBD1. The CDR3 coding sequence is TGTGCCACCAGCAGACCCCGGGACAGGGTCTACGAGCAGTACTTC. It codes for CATSRPRDRVYEQYF.